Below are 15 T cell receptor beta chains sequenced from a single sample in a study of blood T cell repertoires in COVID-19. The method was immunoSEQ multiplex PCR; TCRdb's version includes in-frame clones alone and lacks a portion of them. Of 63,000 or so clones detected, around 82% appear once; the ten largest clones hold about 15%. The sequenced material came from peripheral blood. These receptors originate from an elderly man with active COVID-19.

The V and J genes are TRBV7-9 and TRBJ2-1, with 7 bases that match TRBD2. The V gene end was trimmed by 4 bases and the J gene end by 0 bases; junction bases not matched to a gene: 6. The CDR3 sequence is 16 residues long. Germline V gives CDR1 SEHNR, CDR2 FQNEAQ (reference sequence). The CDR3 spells CASSSLGGSSYNEQFF. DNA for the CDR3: TGTGCCAGCAGCTCACTCGGCGGGAGCTCCTACAATGAGCAGTTCTTC. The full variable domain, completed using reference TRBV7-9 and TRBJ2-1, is DTGVSQNPRHKITKRGQNVTFRCDPISEHNRLYWYRQTLGQGPEFLTYFQNEAQLEKSRLLSDRFSAERPKGSFSTLEIQRTEQGDSAMYLCASSSLGGSSYNEQFFGPGTRLTVL.

CDR3 in amino acids: CASSPRTGGYEQYF. CDR3 in DNA: TGTGCCAGCAGCCCACGGACAGGGGGCTACGAGCAGTACTTC. This chain uses TRBV7-2 with TRBJ2-7, with 10 bases that match TRBD1. CDR1 is SGHTA, CDR2 FQGNSA, per germline. The CDR3 is 14 residues long. Trimming removed 5 bases from V and 3 bases from J; junction bases left unmatched: 4.

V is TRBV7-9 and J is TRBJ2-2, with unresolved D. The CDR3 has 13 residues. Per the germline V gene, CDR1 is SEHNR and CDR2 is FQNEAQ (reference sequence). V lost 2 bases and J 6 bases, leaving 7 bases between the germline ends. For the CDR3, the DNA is TGTGCCAGCAGCTTATCCAGCGCCGGGGAGCTGTTTTTT. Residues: CASSLSSAGELFF.

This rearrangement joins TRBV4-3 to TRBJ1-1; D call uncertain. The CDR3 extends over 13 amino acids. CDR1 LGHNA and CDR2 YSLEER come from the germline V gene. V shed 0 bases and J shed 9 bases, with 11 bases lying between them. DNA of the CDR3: TGCGCCAGCAGCCAAGATCCGGGGAGGAAAGCTTTCTTT. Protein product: CASSQDPGRKAFF.

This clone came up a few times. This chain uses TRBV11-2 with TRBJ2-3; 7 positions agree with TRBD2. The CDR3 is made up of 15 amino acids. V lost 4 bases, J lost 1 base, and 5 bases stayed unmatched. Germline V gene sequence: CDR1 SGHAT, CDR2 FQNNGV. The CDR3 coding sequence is TGTGCCAGCAGCTCCCCGGGACTACGCACAGATACGCAGTATTTT. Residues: CASSSPGLRTDTQYF.

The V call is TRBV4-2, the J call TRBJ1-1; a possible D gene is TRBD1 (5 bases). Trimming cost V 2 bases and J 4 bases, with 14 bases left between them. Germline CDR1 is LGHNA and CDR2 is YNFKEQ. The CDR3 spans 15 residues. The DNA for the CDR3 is TGTGCCAGCAGCCAAATGGGGCAGGGAATCACTGAAGCTTTCTTT. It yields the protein CASSQMGQGITEAFF.

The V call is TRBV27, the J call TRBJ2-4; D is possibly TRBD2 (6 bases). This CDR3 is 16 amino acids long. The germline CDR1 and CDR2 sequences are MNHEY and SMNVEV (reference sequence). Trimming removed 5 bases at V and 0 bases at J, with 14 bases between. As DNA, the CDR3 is TGTGCCAGCAGTCTCCGGGAGTTACTAGCCAAAAACATTCAGTACTTC. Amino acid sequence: CASSLRELLAKNIQYF.

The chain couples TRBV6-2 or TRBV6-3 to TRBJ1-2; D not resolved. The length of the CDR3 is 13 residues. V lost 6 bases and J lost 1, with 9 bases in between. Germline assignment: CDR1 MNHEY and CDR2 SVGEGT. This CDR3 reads CASSPSLNYGYTF. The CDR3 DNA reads TGTGCCAGCAGCCCGAGTCTTAACTATGGCTACACCTTC.

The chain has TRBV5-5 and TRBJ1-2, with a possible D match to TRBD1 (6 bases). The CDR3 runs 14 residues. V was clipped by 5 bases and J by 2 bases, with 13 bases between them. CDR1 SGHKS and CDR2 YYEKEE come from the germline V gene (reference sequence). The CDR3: CASSQQGANYGYTF. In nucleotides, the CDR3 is TGTGCCAGCAGTCAACAGGGAGCAAACTATGGCTACACCTTC.

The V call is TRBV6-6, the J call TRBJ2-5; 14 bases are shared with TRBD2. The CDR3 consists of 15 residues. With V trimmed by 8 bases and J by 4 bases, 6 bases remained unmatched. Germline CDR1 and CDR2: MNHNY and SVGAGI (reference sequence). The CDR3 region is CASEDGLAGGETQYF. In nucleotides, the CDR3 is TGTGCCAGCGAGGATGGACTAGCGGGAGGAGAGACCCAGTACTTC.

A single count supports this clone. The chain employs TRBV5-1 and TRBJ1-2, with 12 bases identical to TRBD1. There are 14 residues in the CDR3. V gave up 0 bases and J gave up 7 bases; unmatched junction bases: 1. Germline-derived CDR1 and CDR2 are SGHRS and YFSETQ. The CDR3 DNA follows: TGCGCCAGCAGCTTGGGGGACAGGGGGCCTGGCTACACCTTC. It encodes CASSLGDRGPGYTF.

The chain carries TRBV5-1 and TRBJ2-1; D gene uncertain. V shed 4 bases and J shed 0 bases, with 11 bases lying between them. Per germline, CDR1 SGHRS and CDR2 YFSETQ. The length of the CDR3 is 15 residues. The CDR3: CASSLSVSSYNEQFF. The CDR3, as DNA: TGCGCCAGCAGCCTATCGGTGAGCTCCTACAATGAGCAGTTCTTC.

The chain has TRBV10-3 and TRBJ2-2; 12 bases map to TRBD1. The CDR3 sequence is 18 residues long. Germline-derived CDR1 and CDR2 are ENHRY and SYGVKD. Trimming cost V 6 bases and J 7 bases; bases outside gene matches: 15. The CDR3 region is CAIRRVGTGGAGIGELFF. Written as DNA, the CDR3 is TGTGCCATCAGGAGAGTTGGGACAGGGGGCGCGGGGATCGGGGAGCTGTTTTTT.

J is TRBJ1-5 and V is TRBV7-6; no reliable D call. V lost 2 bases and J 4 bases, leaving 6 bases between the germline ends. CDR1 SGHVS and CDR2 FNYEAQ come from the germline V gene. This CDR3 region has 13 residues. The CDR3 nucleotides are TGTGCCAGCAGCTTAACGGGGAATCAGCCCCAGCATTTT. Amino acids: CASSLTGNQPQHF. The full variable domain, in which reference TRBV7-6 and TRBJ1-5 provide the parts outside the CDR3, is GAGVSQSPRYKVTKRGQDVALRCDPISGHVSLYWYRQALGQGPEFLTYFNYEAQQDKSGLPNDRFSAERPEGSISTLTIQRTEQRDSAMYRCASSLTGNQPQHFGDGTRLSIL.

The CDR3 here is CASSIDHLGGNEQFF. The CDR3 bases are TGTGCCAGCAGCATCGACCATCTTGGAGGAAATGAGCAGTTCTTC. The chain uses TRBV7-2 and TRBJ2-1; weak D call: TRBD2 (5 bases). The V end was cut by 5 bases, the J end by 7 bases, with 18 bases between. Germline lookup yields CDR1 SGHTA and CDR2 FQGNSA. The CDR3 covers 15 residues.